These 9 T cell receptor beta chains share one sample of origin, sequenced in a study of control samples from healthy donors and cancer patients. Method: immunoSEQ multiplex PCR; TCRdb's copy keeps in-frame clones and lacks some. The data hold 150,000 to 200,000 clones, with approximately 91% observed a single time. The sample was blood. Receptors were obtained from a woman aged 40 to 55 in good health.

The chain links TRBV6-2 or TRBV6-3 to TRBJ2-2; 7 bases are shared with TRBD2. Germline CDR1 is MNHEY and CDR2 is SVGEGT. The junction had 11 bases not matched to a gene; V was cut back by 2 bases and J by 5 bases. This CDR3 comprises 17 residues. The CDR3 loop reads CASSYPGGAGRTGELFF. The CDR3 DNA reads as TGTGCCAGCAGTTACCCGGGGGGAGCGGGGAGAACCGGGGAGCTGTTTTTT.

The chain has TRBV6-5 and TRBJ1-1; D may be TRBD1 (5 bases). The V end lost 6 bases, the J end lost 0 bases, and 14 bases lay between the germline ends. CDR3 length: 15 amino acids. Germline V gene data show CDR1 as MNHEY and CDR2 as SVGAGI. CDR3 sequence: CASRPGDRMNTEAFF. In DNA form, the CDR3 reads TGTGCCAGCAGACCCGGGGACCGGATGAACACTGAAGCTTTCTTT.

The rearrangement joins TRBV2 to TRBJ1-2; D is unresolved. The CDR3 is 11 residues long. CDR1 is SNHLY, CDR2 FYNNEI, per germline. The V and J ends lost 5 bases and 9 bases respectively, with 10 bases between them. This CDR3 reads CASSIAGSYTF. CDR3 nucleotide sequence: TGTGCCAGCAGTATAGCCGGGAGCTACACCTTC.

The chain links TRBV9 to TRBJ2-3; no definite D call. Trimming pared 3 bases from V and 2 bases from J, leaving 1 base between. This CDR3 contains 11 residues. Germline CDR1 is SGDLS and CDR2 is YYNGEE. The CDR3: CASSATDTQYF. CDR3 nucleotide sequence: TGTGCCAGCAGCGCCACAGATACGCAGTATTTT.

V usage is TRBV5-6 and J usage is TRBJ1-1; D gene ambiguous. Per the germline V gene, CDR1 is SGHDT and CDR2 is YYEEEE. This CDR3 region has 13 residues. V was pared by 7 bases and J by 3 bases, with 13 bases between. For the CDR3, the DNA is TGTGCCAGCGGTAGGAAGCTAGACACTGAAGCTTTCTTT. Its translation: CASGRKLDTEAFF.

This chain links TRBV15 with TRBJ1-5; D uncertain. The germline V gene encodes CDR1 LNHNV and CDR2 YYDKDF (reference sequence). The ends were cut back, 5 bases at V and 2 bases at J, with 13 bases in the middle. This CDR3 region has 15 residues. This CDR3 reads CATSPYQEGNQPQHF. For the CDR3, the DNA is TGTGCCACCAGCCCTTACCAGGAGGGCAATCAGCCCCAGCATTTT.

CDR3 sequence (DNA): TGTGCCAGTAAGCCTATCGAGGGGGCGAACGAGCAGTACTTC. It specifies CASKPIEGANEQYF. V and J are TRBV19 and TRBJ2-7; 7 bases map to TRBD1. The CDR3 contains 14 residues. Germline loops: CDR1 LNHDA, CDR2 SQIVND (reference sequence). With 7 bases clipped from V and 5 bases from J, the junction kept 11 bases outside the gene matches. Full variable domain (remainder filled in from reference TRBV19 and TRBJ2-7): DGGITQSPKYLFRKEGQNVTLSCEQNLNHDAMYWYRQDPGQGLRLIYYSQIVNDFQKGDIAEGYSVSREKKESFPLTVTSAQKNPTAFYLCASKPIEGANEQYFGPGTRLTVT.

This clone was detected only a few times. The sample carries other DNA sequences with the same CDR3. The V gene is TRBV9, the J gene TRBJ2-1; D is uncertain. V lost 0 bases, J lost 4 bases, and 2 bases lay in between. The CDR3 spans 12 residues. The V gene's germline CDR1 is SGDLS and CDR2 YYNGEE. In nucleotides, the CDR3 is TGTGCCAGCAGCGTAGGGTACAATGAGCAGTTCTTC. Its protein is CASSVGYNEQFF.

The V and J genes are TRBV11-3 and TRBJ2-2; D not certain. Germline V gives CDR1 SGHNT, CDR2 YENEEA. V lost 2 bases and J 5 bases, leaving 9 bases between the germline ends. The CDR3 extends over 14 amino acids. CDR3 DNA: TGTGCCAGCAGCTTACAGGACGGGACCGGGGAGCTGTTTTTT. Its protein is CASSLQDGTGELFF.